The sequence of this T cell receptor (beta chain) was determined in a study of CD8+ T cells in alopecia areata. Overall study: Each day, treated patients took oral tofacitinib twice, at 5 to 10 mg per dose.

V dropped 4 bases and J dropped 2 bases, with 19 bases sitting between them. Germline CDR1 and CDR2: SGHNT and YYREEE (reference sequence). This CDR3 spans 16 amino acids. Following extraction, RNA underwent reverse transcription to cDNA, which served as the sequencing template. Clones were read by immunoSEQ multiplex PCR, and TCRdb kept only the in-frame ones, dropping some. The sample includes fewer than 350,000 clones, roughly 64% of them seen just once. Treatment reported: oral pan-JAK inhibitor, 5-10 mg twice daily. Sequences were derived from CD4+ T cells sorted from blood, sampled at week 24, from a patient treated with tofacitinib. V is TRBV5-4 and J is TRBJ2-7; perhaps TRBD2 as D (5 bases). The clonotype was recovered from a human donor with alopecia areata. CDR3 sequence (DNA): TGTGCCAGCAGCGGGCTCGGCGGGCAGAGCGCCTACGAGCAGTACTTC. Its protein is CASSGLGGQSAYEQYF.